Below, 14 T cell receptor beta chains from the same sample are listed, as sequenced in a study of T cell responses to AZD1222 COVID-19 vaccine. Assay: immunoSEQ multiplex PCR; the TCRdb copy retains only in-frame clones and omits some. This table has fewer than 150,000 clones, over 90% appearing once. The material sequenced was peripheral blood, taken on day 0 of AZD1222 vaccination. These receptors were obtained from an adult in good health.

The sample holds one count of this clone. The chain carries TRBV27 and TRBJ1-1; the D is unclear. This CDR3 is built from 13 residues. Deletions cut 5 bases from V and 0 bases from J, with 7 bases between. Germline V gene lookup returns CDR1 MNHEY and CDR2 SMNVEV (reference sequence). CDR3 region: CASSAYMNTEAFF. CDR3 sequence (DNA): TGTGCCAGCAGTGCCTATATGAACACTGAAGCTTTCTTT.

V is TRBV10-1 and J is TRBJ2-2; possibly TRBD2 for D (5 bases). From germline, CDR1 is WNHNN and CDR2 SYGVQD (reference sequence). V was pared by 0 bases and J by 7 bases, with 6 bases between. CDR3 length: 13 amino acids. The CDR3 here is CASSESGVGELFF. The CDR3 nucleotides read TGCGCCAGCAGTGAGTCCGGGGTCGGGGAGCTGTTTTTT.

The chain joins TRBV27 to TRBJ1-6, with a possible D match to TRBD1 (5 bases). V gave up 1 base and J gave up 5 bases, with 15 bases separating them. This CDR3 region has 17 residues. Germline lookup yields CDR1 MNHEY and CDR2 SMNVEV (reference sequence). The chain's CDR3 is CASSLLSWDGNNSPLHF. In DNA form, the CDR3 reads TGTGCCAGCAGTTTATTATCATGGGACGGGAATAATTCACCCCTCCACTTT.

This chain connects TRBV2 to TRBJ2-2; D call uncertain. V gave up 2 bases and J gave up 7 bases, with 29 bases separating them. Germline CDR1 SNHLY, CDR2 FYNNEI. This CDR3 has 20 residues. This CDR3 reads CASSELETSRVSILDGELFF. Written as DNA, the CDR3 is TGTGCCAGCAGTGAATTAGAGACAAGTAGGGTCTCCATCCTGGACGGGGAGCTGTTTTTT.

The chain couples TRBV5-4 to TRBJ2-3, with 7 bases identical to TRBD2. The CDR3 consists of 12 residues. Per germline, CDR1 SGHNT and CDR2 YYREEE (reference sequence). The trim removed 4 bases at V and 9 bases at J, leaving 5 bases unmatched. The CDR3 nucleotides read TGTGCCAGCAGCATAACTAGCGCGACGCAGTATTTT. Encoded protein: CASSITSATQYF.

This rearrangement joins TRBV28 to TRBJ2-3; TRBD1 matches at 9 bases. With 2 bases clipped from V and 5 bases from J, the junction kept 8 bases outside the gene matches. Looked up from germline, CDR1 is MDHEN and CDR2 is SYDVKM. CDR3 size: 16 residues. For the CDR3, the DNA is TGTGCCAGCAGTTTAACGGGACAGGGTTCCGGAGATACGCAGTATTTT. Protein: CASSLTGQGSGDTQYF.

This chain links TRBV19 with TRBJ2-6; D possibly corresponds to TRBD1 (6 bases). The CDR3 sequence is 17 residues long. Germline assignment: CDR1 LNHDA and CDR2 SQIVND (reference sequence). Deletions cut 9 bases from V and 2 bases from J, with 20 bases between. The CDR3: CASSTDSMSPGANVLTF. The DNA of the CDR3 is TGTGCCAGCTCAACGGACAGCATGAGTCCTGGGGCCAACGTCCTGACTTTC. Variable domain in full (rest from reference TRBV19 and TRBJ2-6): DGGITQSPKYLFRKEGQNVTLSCEQNLNHDAMYWYRQDPGQGLRLIYYSQIVNDFQKGDIAEGYSVSREKKESFPLTVTSAQKNPTAFYLCASSTDSMSPGANVLTFGAGSRLTVL.

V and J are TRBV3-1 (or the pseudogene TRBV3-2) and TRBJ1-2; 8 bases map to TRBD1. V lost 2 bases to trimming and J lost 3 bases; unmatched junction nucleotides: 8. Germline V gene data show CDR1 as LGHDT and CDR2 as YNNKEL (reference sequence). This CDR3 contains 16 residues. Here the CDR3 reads CASSQFGRGQDYGYTF. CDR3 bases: TGTGCCAGCAGCCAATTCGGCAGGGGGCAAGACTATGGCTACACCTTC.

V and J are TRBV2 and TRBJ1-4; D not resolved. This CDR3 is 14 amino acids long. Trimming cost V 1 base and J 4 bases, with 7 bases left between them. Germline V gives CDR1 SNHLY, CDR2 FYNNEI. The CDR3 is CASSEGHVNEKLFF. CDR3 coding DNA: TGTGCCAGCAGTGAAGGACACGTTAATGAAAAACTGTTTTTT.

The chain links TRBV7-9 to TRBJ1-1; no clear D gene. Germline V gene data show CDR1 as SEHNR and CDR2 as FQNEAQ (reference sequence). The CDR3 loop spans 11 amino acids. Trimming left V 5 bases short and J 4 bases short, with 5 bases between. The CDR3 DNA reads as TGTGCCAGCAGCCCCACCACTGAAGCTTTCTTT. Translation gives CASSPTTEAFF.

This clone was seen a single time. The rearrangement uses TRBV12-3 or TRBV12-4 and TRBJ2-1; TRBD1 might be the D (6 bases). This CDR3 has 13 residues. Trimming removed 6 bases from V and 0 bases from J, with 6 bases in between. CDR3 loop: CASSRGSYNEQFF. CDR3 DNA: TGTGCCAGCAGCAGGGGCTCCTACAATGAGCAGTTCTTC.

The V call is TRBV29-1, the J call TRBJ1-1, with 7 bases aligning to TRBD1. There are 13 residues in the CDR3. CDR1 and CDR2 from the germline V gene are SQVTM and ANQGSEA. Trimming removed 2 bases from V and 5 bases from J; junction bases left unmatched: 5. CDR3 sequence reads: CSVELQGKTEAFF. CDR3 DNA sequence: TGCAGCGTTGAATTACAGGGGAAAACTGAAGCTTTCTTT.

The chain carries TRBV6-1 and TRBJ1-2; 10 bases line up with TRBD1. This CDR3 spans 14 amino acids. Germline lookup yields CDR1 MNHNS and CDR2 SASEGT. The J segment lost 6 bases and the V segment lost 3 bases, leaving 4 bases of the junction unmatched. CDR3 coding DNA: TGTGCCAGCAGTGAGGTGGACAGGGGGGATGGCTACACCTTC. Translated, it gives CASSEVDRGDGYTF.

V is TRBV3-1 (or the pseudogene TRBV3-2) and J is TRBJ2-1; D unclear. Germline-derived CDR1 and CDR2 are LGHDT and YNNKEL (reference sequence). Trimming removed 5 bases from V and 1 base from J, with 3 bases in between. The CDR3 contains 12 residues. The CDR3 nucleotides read TGTGCCAGCAGCGCTTCCTACAATGAGCAGTTCTTC. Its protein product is CASSASYNEQFF.